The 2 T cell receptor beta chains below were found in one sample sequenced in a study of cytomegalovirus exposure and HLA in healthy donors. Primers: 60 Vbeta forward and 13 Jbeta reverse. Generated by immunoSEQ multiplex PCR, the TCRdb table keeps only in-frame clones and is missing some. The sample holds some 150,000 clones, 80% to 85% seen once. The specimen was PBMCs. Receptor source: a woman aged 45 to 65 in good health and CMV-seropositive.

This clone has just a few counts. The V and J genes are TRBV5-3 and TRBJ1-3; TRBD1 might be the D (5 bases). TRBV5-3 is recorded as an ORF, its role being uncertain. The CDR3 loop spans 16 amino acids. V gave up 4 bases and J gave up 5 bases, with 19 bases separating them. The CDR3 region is CARSLDRGVLRNTIYF. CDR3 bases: TGTGCCAGAAGCCTAGATCGGGGGGTGCTCAGAAACACCATATATTTT.

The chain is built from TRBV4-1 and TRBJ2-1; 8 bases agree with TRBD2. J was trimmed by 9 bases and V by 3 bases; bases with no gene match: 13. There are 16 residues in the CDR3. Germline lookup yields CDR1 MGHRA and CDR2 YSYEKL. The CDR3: CASSQLTGTRISEQFF. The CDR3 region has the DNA TGCGCCAGCAGCCAGCTTACCGGGACTAGGATCAGTGAGCAGTTCTTC.